This TCR beta chain was identified during a study of human T cells and chemical hapten exposure. The library gave individual cDNA molecules unique molecular identifiers. As originally analysed: Samples had a median of around 91,000 TCRs, ranging about 20,000 to 750,000. MiXCR was run by TCRdb on the RACE reads, yielding one entry per CDR3 protein. The V and J calls and clone size come from TCRdb's table, not from the authors' own analysis. Counted here are roughly 120,000 distinct CDR3 sequences, 12% occurring once; the ten biggest clones make up over 1.1%. Trimming removed 1 base at V and 3 bases at J, with 3 bases between. Germline assignment: CDR1 SEHNR and CDR2 FQNEAQ (reference sequence). The CDR3 is 13 residues long. As for time point: patch test 1, 2 weeks after DPC sensitization. As to treatment: therapeutic diphenylcyclopropenone sensitization with weekly scalp DPC.

The material sequenced was whole blood, taken in connection with sensitization to the hapten diphenylcyclopropenone (DPC). The clonotype originates from a woman in her fifties or sixties with alopecia areata. Some clones in this sample may be carry-over from other donors' samples. This sequence joins TRBV7-9 and TRBJ2-2, with D unclear. The CDR3 sequence: CASSLDHTGELFF. The CDR3 region has the DNA TGTGCCAGCAGCTTAGACCACACCGGGGAGCTGTTTTTT.